The TCR beta chain described here comes from a study of siplizumab effects on memory and regulatory T cells. The length of the CDR3 is 18 residues. In germline, CDR1 is WSHSY, CDR2 SAAADI. With 0 bases clipped from V and 1 base from J, the junction kept 9 bases outside the gene matches. In the case of this clone: Its cognate antigen is unknown.

Study-level points and caveats: Memory cells seemed less diverse than naive T cells, which also seemed major contributors to the alloresponse. Among sequences traceable to unstimulated CD4+ memory cells, alloreactive ones were significantly reduced by siplizumab.

TCRdb keeps only in-frame clones here, not all; method: immunoSEQ multiplex PCR. Of 75,000 to 100,000 clones in the sample, around 94% were seen once. The sample was non-Treg CD4+ T cells sorted from blood. The rearrangement joins TRBV10-2 to TRBJ2-1, with TRBD2 matching 7 bases. The sequence derives from a human donor in good health. The DNA for the CDR3 is TGCGCCAGCAGTGAGTCGAGGGTCTTAGCGGGTTCCTACAATGAGCAGTTCTTC. Its protein product is CASSESRVLAGSYNEQFF.